This paragraph reports one T cell receptor (beta chain). The entry originates in a study of blood T cell repertoires in COVID-19. The overall study: Specimens from acute and convalescent COVID-19 originated in the United States, Italy and Spain. From T cells, B-cell-depleted T cells, or PBMCs came the material, which was cDNA or gDNA.

Methods used by the authors: Using reference gene primer amplification, nucleated cell counts were estimated. The table came from immunoSEQ multiplex PCR; TCRdb's copy has only in-frame clones and leaves some out. V, J and clone size reflect that table, while D and trimming were determined from the DNA. The sample lists some 260,000 clones, 82% occurring once. There are 15 residues in the CDR3. CDR1 is LNHDA, CDR2 SQIVND, per germline (reference sequence). The V and J ends lost 1 base and 8 bases, in that order; junction bases with no gene match: 8. This sequence joins TRBV19 and TRBJ1-2, with TRBD1 matching 9 bases. The sequence came from a woman under 30 with acute or convalescent COVID-19. The sample taken for sequencing was peripheral blood. CDR3 nucleotide sequence: TGTGCCAGTAGTATAGTAACGGGACAGGGTCGGGGCTACACCTTC. Translating it yields CASSIVTGQGRGYTF. Filled out from reference TRBV19 and TRBJ1-2, the complete variable domain reads DGGITQSPKYLFRKEGQNVTLSCEQNLNHDAMYWYRQDPGQGLRLIYYSQIVNDFQKGDIAEGYSVSREKKESFPLTVTSAQKNPTAFYLCASSIVTGQGRGYTFGSGTRLTVV.